The T cell receptor (beta chain) under discussion was sequenced for a study of T-cell reconstitution after alpha-beta-depleted transplantation in children (dated by TCRdb to the mid-2010s). Study-wide context: Using TCR repertoire profiling, the study quantitatively followed how T-cell immune reconstitution unfolded in children after TCRalphabeta/CD19-depleted allogeneic hematopoietic cell transplantation.

The treatment or condition label, read with the paper, signifies: allogeneic hematopoietic cell transplantation with graft depleted of TCRalphabeta T cells and CD19 B cells. TCRalphabeta/CD19-depleted allogeneic hematopoietic cell grafts were given to the transplant recipients, all of whom were children. Taken from the germline V gene, the CDR1 and CDR2 loops are MNHEY and SVGEGT. The CDR3 starts with the cysteine, ends with the phenylalanine, and has 13 residues. Only the CDR3 part of the read is kept: 39 bases, read in frame from the first base. Deletion took 2 bases off V and 8 bases off J, with a span of 10 bases between the germline ends. Library construction relied on PCR. TCRdb shows the sequencer as Illumina HiSeq 2500. To normalize quantification of the TCRbeta repertoire, the TCR libraries were built with molecular barcoding that relied on unique molecular identifiers. The public reads were run again by TCRdb, first through fastp at Q25 and then through MiXCR, and only productive beta chains were kept. Each entry merges the rows of one CDR3 protein and shows their most common DNA and genes. A total of 800,000 to 1,000,000 distinct CDR3 sequences appear in this sample, roughly 29% of them only once. The top ten constitute about 28% of the sample.

This clonotype was seen more than once but under ten times. What this receptor recognizes is not known. Base qualities are not at hand, and no much larger clone is one base apart. On the study overall, not on this receptor specifically: In some patients, high TCRbeta diversity at day 60 was attributed to recipient T cells and intrathymic progenitors that had survived conditioning. The apparently early alphabetaT-cell count recovery about two months after transplant was reportedly dependent on only several hundred rapidly expanded clones derived from non-depleted graft cells. Hyperexpanded clone frequencies declined over subsequent months; after one year, T-cell counts and TCRbeta diversity were mostly attributed to newly produced T cells.

Rearrangement joined TRBV6-2 or TRBV6-3 to TRBJ2-1; the D gene assignment is ambiguous. Source: PBMCs, mostly from graft donor cells, taken 360 days after TCRalphabeta/CD19-depleted stem cell transplant. The sequence derives from a boy less than two years old who had a stem cell transplant for SCID, so the T cells may come from the graft donor. The DNA reads TGTGCCAGCAGTTACGGCAGGAACCATGAGCAGTTCTTC. It specifies CASSYGRNHEQFF.